The clone carrying this T cell receptor (beta chain) was seen a handful of times. The CDR3 loop spans 14 amino acids. CDR1 SGHRS and CDR2 YFSETQ come from the germline V gene. V was shortened by 8 bases and J by 1 base, with 13 bases between the two germline ends. A second 7 to 11 cycle PCR used barcoded and J-beta primers. Via MiXCR, TCRdb re-called the 5' RACE reads, giving one row per CDR3 protein. The sample yields around 990,000 distinct CDR3 sequences, 20% to 25% seen once. These data belong to a study of blood T cells in healthy people across ages. Healthy Caucasians from Russia aged about 6 to 100 served as donors. In each sample, at least 6 million PBMCs were isolated. The data also belong to a second study, concerning T cells of mothers and their children.

This chain links TRBV5-1 with TRBJ1-3; D not resolved. The sequencing input was blood. The source of this sequence is a girl aged 2 to 10 in good health. CDR3 protein: CARHPEQSGNTIYF. In DNA, the CDR3 is TGCGCCAGGCATCCAGAACAATCTGGAAACACCATATATTTT.